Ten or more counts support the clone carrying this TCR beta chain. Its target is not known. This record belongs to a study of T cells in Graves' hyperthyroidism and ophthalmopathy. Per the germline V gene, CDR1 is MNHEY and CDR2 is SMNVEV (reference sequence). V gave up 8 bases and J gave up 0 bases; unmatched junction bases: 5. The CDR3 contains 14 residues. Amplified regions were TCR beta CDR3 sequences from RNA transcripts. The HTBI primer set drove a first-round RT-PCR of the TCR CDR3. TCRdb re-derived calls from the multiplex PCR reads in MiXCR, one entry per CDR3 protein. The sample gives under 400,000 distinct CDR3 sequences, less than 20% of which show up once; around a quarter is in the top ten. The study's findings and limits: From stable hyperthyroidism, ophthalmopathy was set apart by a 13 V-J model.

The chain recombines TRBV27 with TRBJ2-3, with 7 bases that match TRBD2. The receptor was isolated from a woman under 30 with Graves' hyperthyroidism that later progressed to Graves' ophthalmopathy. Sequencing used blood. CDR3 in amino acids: CASGPSGSTDTQYF. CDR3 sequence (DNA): TGTGCCAGCGGCCCTAGCGGTAGCACAGATACGCAGTATTTT.